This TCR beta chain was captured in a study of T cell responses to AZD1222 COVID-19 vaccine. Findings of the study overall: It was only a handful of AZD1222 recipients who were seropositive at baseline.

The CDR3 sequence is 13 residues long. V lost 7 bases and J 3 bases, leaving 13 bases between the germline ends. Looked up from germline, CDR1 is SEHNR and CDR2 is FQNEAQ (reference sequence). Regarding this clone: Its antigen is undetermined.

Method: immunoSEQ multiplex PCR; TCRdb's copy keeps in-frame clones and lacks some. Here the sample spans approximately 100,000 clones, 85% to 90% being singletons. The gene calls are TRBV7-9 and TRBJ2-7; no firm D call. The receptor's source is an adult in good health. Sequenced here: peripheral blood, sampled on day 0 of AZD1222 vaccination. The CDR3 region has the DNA TGTGCCAGCACCGGGCGCGGAAGCTACGAGCAGTACTTC. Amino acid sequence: CASTGRGSYEQYF.